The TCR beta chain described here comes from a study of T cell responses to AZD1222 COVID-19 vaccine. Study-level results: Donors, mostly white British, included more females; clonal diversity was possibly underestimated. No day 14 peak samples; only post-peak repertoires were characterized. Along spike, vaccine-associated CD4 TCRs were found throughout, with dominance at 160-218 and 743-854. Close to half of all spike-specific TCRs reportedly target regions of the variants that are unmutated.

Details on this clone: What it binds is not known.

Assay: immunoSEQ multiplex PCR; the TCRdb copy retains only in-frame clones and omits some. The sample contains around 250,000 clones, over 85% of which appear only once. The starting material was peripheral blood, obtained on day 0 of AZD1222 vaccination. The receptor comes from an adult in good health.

CDR3 loop: CASSVGQLPTPAAFF. CDR3 DNA sequence: TGTGCCAGCAGCGTCGGACAGTTGCCGACCCCGGCAGCTTTCTTT. The chain joins TRBV9 to TRBJ1-1; a weak D match, TRBD1 (6 bases). Trimming left V 2 bases short and J 10 bases short, with 21 bases between. CDR1 and CDR2 from the germline V gene are SGDLS and YYNGEE. The CDR3 is 15 amino acids.